This section outlines one TCR beta chain sequence together with its context. The CDR3 spans 15 residues. Germline loops: CDR1 SGHAT, CDR2 FQDESV (reference sequence). Trimming cost V 9 bases and J 4 bases, with 18 bases left between them. This sample was included in a study of blood T cell repertoires in COVID-19. Turning to the study itself: PBMCs, B-cell-depleted T cells, or T cells provided the cDNA or gDNA that made up the material.

Under the authors' procedure: Amplification of reference gene primers was used by the study to estimate nucleated cell counts. Sequenced by immunoSEQ multiplex PCR; TCRdb stores in-frame clones only, minus some. V and J calls and clone size are copied from that table; D and trimming were computed from the DNA. The sample records 250,000 to 350,000 clones, about 90% being singletons. The sequence came from a young man with active or convalescent COVID-19. V is TRBV11-1 and J is TRBJ1-4, with a possible D match to TRBD1 (5 bases). Sequenced input: peripheral blood. The CDR3 is CASGPMRQNNEKLFF. The CDR3 DNA sequence: TGTGCCAGTGGACCGATGAGACAGAATAATGAAAAACTGTTTTTT.